Listed below are T cell receptor beta chains from one sample, sequenced in a study of blood T cell repertoires in COVID-19. TCRdb keeps only in-frame clones here, not all; method: immunoSEQ multiplex PCR. The sample carries around 97,000 clones, about 89% recorded once. Sequencing used peripheral blood. The receptors were gathered from a woman in her fifties or sixties with acute or convalescent COVID-19. CDR3s include the opening cysteine and the closing phenylalanine or tryptophan. The D gene is left open where the match is weak. Size is omitted from some rows. Given values are once, few, many or a class for expanded clones.

abundance,j_gene,d_gene,v_gene,CDR3aa,CDR3nt
NA,TRBJ1-3,NA,TRBV6-5,CAAREEEPGNTIYF,TGTGCCGCTAGAGAGGAGGAGCCTGGAAACACCATATATTTT
NA,TRBJ1-3,NA,TRBV5-3,CARSLCGSGNTIYF,TGTGCCAGAAGCTTGTGCGGGTCTGGAAACACCATATATTTT
few,TRBJ2-2,NA,TRBV18,CASSPADEGVYTGELFF,TGTGCCAGCTCACCGGCCGATGAGGGAGTATACACCGGGGAGCTGTTTTTT
NA,TRBJ2-1,TRBD1,TRBV2,CARQGESSYNEQFF,TGTGCCAGACAGGGGGAGAGCTCCTACAATGAGCAGTTCTTC
NA,TRBJ2-1,TRBD2,TRBV7-2,CASSSDSGTPYNEQFF,TGTGCCAGCAGCTCGGATAGCGGGACCCCCTACAATGAGCAGTTCTTC
once,TRBJ1-5,NA,TRBV27,CASSLFRDQPQHF,TGTGCCAGCAGTTTATTTCGGGATCAGCCCCAGCATTTT
once,TRBJ1-2,NA,TRBV7-2,CASSSSNYGYTF,TGTGCCAGCAGCTCTTCTAACTATGGCTACACCTTC
once,TRBJ2-1,NA,TRBV18,CASSPPGAEQFF,TGTGCCAGCTCACCACCGGGGGCAGAGCAGTTCTTC
NA,TRBJ1-1,NA,TRBV6-5,CATRSVNTEAFF,TGTGCCACCCGTTCGGTCAACACTGAAGCTTTCTTT
NA,TRBJ1-4,TRBD1,TRBV6-1,CASSEGGTGGKKLFF,TGTGCCAGCAGTGAAGGGGGGACAGGGGGGAAAAAACTGTTTTTT
NA,TRBJ2-5,TRBD2,TRBV14,CASSQIGGLAGVETQYF,TGTGCCAGCAGCCAGATAGGCGGACTAGCGGGAGTAGAGACCCAGTACTTC
NA,TRBJ1-1,NA,TRBV9,CASSARGDELNTEAFF,TGTGCCAGCAGCGCACGGGGGGACGAATTGAACACTGAAGCTTTCTTT
once,TRBJ1-6,TRBD1,TRBV19,CASSHDPGQGTYNSPLHF,TGTGCCAGTAGCCATGATCCGGGACAGGGAACCTATAATTCACCCCTCCACTTT
NA,TRBJ1-3,TRBD1,TRBV4-1,CASSPSGTGTEFGNTIYF,TGCGCCAGCAGCCCCTCGGGTACCGGGACAGAGTTTGGAAACACCATATATTTT
NA,TRBJ2-3,NA,TRBV10-2,CASSSTSLTDTQYF,TGCGCCAGCAGTTCTACTAGCCTAACAGATACGCAGTATTTT
NA,TRBJ2-1,NA,TRBV6-5,CASSYGTIYNEQFF,TGTGCCAGCAGTTACGGGACAATCTACAATGAGCAGTTCTTC
once,TRBJ1-2,NA,TRBV30,CAWSPGGSYGYTF,TGTGCCTGGAGTCCGGGGGGGAGCTATGGCTACACCTTC
NA,TRBJ1-1,NA,TRBV5-1,CASSPLALNTEAFF,TGCGCCAGCAGCCCCCTGGCCCTGAACACTGAAGCTTTCTTT
NA,TRBJ2-2,TRBD1,TRBV9,CASSPTGTSTGELFF,TGTGCCAGCAGCCCGACAGGGACGAGTACCGGGGAGCTGTTTTTT
NA,TRBJ2-5,NA,TRBV28,CASSRREVEETQYF,TGTGCCAGCAGCCGCAGGGAAGTGGAGGAGACCCAGTACTTC
NA,TRBJ1-4,NA,TRBV19,CASRREASNEKLFF,TGTGCCAGTAGACGGGAAGCCTCTAATGAAAAACTGTTTTTT
NA,TRBJ2-3,NA,TRBV15,CATSRVEGTQYF,TGTGCCACCAGCAGAGTTGAGGGTACGCAGTATTTT
once,TRBJ2-1,TRBD2,TRBV19,CASSIALAGVFIDNEQFF,TGTGCCAGTAGTATTGCGTTAGCGGGAGTGTTTATAGACAATGAGCAGTTCTTC
NA,TRBJ2-7,NA,TRBV9,CASSGQGGAYEQYF,TGTGCCAGCAGCGGACAGGGAGGAGCTTACGAGCAGTACTTC
NA,TRBJ2-5,TRBD2,TRBV7-6,CASTAGGLAGIETQYF,TGTGCCAGCACCGCTGGGGGCCTAGCGGGAATAGAGACCCAGTACTTC
NA,TRBJ2-1,TRBD2,TRBV2,CASRGTSGRYNEQFF,TGTGCCAGCAGGGGAACTAGCGGTCGATACAATGAGCAGTTCTTC
NA,TRBJ1-1,NA,TRBV6-2/TRBV6-3,CASSMGMNTEAFF,TGTGCCAGCAGCATGGGCATGAACACTGAAGCTTTCTTT
NA,TRBJ2-2,NA,TRBV20-1,CSAAGAGELFF,TGCAGTGCTGCGGGCGCCGGGGAGCTGTTTTTT
NA,TRBJ2-1,NA,TRBV9,CASSLLGGYNEQFF,TGTGCCAGCAGCTTACTCGGGGGTTACAATGAGCAGTTCTTC